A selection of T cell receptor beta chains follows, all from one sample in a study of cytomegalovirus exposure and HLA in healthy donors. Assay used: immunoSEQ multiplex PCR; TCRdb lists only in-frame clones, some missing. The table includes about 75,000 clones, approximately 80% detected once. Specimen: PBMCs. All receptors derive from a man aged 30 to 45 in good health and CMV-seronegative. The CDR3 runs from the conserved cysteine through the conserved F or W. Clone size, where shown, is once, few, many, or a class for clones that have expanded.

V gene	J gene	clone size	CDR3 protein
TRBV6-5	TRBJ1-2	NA	CASSYSRGSGYTF
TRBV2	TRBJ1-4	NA	CASSDRDPTNEKLFF
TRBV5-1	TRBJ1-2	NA	CASTFTLGDYGYTF
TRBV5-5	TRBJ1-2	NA	CASSWGGHTNYGYTF
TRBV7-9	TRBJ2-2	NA	CAHGPETWTGELFF
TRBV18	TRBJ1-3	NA	CASSPFLRRDRGPGNTIYF
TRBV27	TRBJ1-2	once	CASSFLFGRDRVEGYTF
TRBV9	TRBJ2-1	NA	CASSVANVDEQFF
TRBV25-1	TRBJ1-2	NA	CASSLETAHGYTF
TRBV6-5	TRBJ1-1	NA	CASSLSGTGWTEAFF
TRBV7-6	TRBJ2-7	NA	CASSQSGGGYEQYF
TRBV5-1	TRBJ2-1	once	CASSLIDSGSYNEQFF
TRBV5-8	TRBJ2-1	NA	CASSRLGSSYNEQFF
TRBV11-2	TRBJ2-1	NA	CASSPRWSYNEQFF
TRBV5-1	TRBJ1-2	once	CASSLAQTILNYGYTF
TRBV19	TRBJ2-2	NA	CASSIAGTGGYTGELFF
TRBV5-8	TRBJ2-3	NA	CASSYRQAIGTDTQYF
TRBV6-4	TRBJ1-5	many	CASSRAGQGANQPQHF
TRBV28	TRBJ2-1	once	CASRPISGRRHEQFF
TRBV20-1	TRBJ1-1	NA	CSARDEPEAFF
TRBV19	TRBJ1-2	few	CASSLDRQSTSYTF
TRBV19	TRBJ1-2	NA	CASSLRPDSNYGYTF
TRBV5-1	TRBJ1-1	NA	CASSSRGTDTEAFF
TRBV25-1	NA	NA	CASTPGCYEQYF
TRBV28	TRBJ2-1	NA	CASSSRGPDRGEQFF
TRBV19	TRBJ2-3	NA	CASRLAGIKDTQYF
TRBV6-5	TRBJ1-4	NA	CASSRWPQEEKLFF
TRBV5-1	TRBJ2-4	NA	CASSLTSGRGNLAKNIQYF
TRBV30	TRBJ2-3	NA	CAWRGLAGADTQYF
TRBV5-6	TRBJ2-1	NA	CASSLAASGDYNEQFF
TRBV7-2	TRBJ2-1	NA	CASSRRLPPDNEQFF
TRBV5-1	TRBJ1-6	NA	CASSSRGSSYNSPLHF
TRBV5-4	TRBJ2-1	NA	CASSTTPGEQFF
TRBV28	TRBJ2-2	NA	CASSFLPYLALQNTGELFF
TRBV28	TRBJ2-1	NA	CASSPGGISYNEQFF
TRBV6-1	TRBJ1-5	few	CASSRDTGNQPQHF
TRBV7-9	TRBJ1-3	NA	CASSPQSWSGNTIYF
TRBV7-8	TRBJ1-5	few	CASSQNRVSNQPQHF
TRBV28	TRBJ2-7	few	CATKETGLPYEQYF
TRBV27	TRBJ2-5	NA	CASSLQPGQRTQYF
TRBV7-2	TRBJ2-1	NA	CASSLDHRGGLTKQFF
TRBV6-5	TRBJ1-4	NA	CASTQIQGEKLFF
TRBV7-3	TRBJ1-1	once	CASSWTVNTEAFF
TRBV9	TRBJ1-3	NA	CASSVEGAGNTIYF
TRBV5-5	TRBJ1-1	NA	CASSFILLNTEAFF
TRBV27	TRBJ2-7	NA	CASSLFAETYEQYF
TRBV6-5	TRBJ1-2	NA	CASSTNGGQKGYTF
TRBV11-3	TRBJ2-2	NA	CASSLVAGLATGELFF
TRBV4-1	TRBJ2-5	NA	CASSRVILAGGETQYF
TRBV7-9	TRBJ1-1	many	CASSSGFGQGRFGTEAFF
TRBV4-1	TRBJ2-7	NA	CASSQVAGSSYEQYF
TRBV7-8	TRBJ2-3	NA	CASSLAPSGGLDTQYF
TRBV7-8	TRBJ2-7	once	CASSLARDRTYEQYF
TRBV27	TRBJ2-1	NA	CASSPQTGWVNEQFF